The present TCR beta chain was sequenced within a study of T cell changes during pregnancy in multiple sclerosis. The table came from immunoSEQ multiplex PCR; TCRdb's copy has only in-frame clones and leaves some out. The data show some 57,000 clones, under 95% seen once. The CDR3 runs 16 residues. Per germline, CDR1 SGHDT and CDR2 YYEEEE. Germline trimming cut 4 bases from V and 4 bases from J; bases unmatched to any gene: 9. In this sample, this clone turned up a few times. The gene calls are TRBV5-6 and TRBJ2-5, with TRBD1 matching over 11 bases. The specimen comprised CD4+ T cells from peripheral blood mononuclear cells, sampled after pregnancy. The TCR comes from a female donor in good health, enrolled as a control in a pregnancy study. The CDR3 here is CASSPLGTGGGETQYF. The CDR3 nucleotides are TGTGCCAGCAGCCCCTTAGGGACAGGGGGTGGAGAGACCCAGTACTTC.